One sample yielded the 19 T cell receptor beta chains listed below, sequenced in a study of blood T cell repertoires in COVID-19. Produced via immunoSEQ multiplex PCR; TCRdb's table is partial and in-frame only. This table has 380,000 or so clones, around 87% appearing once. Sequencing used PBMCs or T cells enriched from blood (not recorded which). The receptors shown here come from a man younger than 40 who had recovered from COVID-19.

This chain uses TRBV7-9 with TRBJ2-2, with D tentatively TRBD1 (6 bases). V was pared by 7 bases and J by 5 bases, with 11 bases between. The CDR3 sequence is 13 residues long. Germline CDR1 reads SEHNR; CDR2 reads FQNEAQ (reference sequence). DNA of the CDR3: TGTGCCAGCATCCCGACAGGAACCGGGGAGCTGTTTTTT. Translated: CASIPTGTGELFF.

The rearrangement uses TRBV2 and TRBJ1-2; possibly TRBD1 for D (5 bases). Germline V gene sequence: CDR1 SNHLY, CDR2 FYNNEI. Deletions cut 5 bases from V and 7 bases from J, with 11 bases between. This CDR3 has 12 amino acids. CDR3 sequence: CASSMQGLGYTF. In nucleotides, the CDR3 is TGTGCCAGCAGTATGCAGGGTCTTGGCTACACCTTC.

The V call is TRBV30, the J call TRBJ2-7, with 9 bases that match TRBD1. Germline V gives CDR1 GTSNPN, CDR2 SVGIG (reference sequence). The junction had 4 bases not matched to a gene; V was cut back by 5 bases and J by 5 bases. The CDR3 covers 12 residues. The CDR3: CAWDRGYDEQYF. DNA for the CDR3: TGTGCCTGGGACAGGGGGTACGACGAGCAGTACTTC.

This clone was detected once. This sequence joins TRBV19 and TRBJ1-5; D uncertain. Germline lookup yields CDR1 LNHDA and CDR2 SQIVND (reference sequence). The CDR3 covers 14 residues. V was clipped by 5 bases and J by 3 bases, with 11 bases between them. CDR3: CASSGREVNQPQHF. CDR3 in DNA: TGTGCCAGTAGTGGTCGGGAAGTCAATCAGCCCCAGCATTTT. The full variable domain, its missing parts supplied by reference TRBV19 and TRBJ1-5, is DGGITQSPKYLFRKEGQNVTLSCEQNLNHDAMYWYRQDPGQGLRLIYYSQIVNDFQKGDIAEGYSVSREKKESFPLTVTSAQKNPTAFYLCASSGREVNQPQHFGDGTRLSIL.

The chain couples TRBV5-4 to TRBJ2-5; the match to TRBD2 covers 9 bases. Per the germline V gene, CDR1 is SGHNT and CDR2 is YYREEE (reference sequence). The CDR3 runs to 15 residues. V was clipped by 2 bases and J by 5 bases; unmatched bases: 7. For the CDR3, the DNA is TGTGCCAGCAGCTTCGGCGGGGGGGCTCGGGAGACCCAGTACTTC. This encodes CASSFGGGARETQYF.

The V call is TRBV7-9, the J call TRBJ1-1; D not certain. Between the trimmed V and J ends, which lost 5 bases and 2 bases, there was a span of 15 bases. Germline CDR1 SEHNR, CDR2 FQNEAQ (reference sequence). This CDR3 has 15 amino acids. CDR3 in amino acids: CASSRPVGVNTEAFF. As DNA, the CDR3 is TGTGCCAGCAGCCGCCCAGTGGGAGTCAACACTGAAGCTTTCTTT.

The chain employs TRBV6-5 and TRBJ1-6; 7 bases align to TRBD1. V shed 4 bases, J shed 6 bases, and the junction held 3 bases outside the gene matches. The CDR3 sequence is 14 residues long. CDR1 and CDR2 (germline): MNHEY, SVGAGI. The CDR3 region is CASSLQGSNSPLHF. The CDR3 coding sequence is TGTGCCAGCAGTTTACAGGGGAGTAATTCACCCCTCCACTTT.

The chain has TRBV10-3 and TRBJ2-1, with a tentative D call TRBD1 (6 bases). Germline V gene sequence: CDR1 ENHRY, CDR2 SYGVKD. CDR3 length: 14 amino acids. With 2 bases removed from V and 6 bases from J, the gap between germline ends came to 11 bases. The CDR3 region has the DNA TGTGCCATCAGTGAGCGGGACACGTCCAATGAGCAGTTCTTC. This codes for CAISERDTSNEQFF.

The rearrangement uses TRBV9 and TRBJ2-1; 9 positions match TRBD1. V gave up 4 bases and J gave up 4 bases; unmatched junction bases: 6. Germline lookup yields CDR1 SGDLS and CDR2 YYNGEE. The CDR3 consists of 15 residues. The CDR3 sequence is CASSPRTGAYNEQFF. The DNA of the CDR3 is TGTGCCAGCAGCCCAAGGACAGGGGCTTACAATGAGCAGTTCTTC.

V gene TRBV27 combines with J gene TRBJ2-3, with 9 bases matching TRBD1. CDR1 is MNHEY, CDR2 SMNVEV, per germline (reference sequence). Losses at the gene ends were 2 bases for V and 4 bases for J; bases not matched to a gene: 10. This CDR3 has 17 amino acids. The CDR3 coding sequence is TGTGCCAGCAGTTTAAAAAACAGGGGGCCAGGGTCAGATACGCAGTATTTT. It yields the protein CASSLKNRGPGSDTQYF.

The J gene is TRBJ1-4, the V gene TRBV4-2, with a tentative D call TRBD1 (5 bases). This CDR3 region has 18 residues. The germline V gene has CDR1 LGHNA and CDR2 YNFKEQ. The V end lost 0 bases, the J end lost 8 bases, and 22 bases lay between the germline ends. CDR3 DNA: TGTGCCAGCAGCCAAGATCTTGCCAGGGCGGATATAAGGGAAAAACTGTTTTTT. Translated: CASSQDLARADIREKLFF.

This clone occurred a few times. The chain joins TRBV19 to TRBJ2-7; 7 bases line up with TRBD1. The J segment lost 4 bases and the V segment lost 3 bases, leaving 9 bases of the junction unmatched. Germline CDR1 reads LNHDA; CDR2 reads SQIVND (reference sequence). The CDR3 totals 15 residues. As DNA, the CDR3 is TGTGCCAGTAGTATTTCCGGGACAGCCAATTACGAGCAGTACTTC. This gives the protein CASSISGTANYEQYF.

The DNA for the CDR3 is TGTGCCAGCAGCCCCCGGGGCGGGGCAGAGACCCAGTACTTC. Amino acids: CASSPRGGAETQYF. The rearrangement joins TRBV3-1 (or the pseudogene TRBV3-2) to TRBJ2-5; TRBD2 might be the D (6 bases). The CDR3 totals 14 residues. Trimming stripped 4 bases from V and 4 bases from J, with 13 bases between. Looked up from germline, CDR1 is LGHDT and CDR2 is YNNKEL (reference sequence).

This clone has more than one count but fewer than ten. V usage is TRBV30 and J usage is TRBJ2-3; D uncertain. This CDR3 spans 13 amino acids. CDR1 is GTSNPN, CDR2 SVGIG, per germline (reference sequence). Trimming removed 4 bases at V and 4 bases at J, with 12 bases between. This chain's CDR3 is CAWTQRRADTQYF. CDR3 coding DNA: TGTGCCTGGACCCAGAGGAGAGCAGATACGCAGTATTTT.

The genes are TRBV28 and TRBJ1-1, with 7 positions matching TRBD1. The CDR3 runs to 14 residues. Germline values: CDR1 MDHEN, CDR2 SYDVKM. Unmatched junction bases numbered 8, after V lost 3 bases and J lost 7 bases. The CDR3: CASSFLDRSNEAFF. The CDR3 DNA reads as TGTGCCAGCAGTTTTCTGGACAGGAGCAATGAAGCTTTCTTT.

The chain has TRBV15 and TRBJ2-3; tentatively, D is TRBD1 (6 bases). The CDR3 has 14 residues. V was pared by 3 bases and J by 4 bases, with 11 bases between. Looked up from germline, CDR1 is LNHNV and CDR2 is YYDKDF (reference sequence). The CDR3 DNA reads TGTGCCACCAGCAGGGGACAAACGGCAGATACGCAGTATTTT. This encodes CATSRGQTADTQYF.

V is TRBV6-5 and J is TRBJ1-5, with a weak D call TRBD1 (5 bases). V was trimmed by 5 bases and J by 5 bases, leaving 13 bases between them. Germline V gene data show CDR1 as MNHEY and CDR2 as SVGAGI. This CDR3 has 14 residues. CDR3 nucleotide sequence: TGTGCCAGCAGTCCTCTTTCAGGGCATCAGCCCCAGCATTTT. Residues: CASSPLSGHQPQHF.

CDR3 sequence (DNA): TGTGCCAGCACCCCGGACAGCTATAATGAAAAACTGTTTTTT. Its translation: CASTPDSYNEKLFF. J is TRBJ1-4 and V is TRBV2; weak D call: TRBD1 (6 bases). The germline V gene has CDR1 SNHLY and CDR2 FYNNEI. The length of the CDR3 is 14 residues. V lost 7 bases and J lost 4, with 13 bases in between. Supplemented by reference TRBV2 and TRBJ1-4, the full variable domain reads EPEVTQTPSHQVTQMGQEVILRCVPISNHLYFYWYRQILGQKVEFLVSFYNNEISEKSEIFDDQFSVERPDGSNFTLKIRSTKLEDSAMYFCASTPDSYNEKLFFGSGTQLSVL.

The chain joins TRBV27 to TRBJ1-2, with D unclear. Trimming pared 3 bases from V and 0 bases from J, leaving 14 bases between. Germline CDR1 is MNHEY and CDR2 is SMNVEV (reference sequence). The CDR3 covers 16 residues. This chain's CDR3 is CASSFTRTFTNYGYTF. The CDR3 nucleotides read TGTGCCAGCAGTTTCACCCGTACTTTTACTAACTATGGCTACACCTTC.